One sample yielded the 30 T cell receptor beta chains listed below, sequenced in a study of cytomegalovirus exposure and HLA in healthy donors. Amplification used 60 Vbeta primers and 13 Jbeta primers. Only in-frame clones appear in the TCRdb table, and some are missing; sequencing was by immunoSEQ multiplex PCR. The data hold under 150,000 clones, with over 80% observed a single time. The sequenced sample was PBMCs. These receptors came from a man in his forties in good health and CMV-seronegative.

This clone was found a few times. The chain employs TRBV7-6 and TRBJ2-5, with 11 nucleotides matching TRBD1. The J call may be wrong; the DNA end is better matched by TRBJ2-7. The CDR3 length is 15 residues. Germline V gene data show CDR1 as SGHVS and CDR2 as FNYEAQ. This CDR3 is CASSLEGTGGYEQYF. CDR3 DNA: TGTGCCAGCAGCTTAGAAGGGACAGGGGGCTACGAGCAGTACTTC.

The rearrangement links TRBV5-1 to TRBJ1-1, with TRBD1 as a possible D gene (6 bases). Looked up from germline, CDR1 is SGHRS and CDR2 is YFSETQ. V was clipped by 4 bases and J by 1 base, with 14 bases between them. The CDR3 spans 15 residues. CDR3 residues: CASSVTMGQNTEAFF. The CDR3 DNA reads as TGCGCCAGCAGCGTAACGATGGGACAGAACACTGAAGCTTTCTTT.

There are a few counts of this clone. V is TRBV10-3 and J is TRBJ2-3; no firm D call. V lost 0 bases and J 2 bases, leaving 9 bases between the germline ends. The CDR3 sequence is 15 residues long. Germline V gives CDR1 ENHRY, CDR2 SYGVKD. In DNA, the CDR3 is TGTGCCATCAGTGAGTCGTACAGATACACAGATACGCAGTATTTT. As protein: CAISESYRYTDTQYF.

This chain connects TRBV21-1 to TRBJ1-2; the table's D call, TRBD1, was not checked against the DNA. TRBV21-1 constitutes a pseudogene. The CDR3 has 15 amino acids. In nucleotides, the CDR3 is TGTGCCAGCAGCAAAGGCGGGACAGGGAACTATGGCTACACCTTC. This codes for CASSKGGTGNYGYTF.

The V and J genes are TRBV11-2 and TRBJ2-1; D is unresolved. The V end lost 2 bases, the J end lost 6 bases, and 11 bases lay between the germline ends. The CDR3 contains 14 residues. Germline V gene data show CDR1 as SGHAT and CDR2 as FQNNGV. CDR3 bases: TGTGCCAGCAGCTTACTTAGTAGCAGCAATGAGCAGTTCTTC. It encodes CASSLLSSSNEQFF. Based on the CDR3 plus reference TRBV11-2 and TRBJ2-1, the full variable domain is EAGVAQSPRYKIIEKRQSVAFWCNPISGHATLYWYQQILGQGPKLLIQFQNNGVVDDSQLPKDRFSAERLKGVDSTLKIQPAKLEDSAVYLCASSLLSSSNEQFFGPGTRLTVL.

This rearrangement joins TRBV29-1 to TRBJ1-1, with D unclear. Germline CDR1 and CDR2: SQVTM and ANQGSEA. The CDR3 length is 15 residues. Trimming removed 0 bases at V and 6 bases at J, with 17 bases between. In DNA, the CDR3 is TGCAGCGTTGAAGACCCGGGGATACCTTCAGCTGAAGCTTTCTTT. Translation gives CSVEDPGIPSAEAFF.

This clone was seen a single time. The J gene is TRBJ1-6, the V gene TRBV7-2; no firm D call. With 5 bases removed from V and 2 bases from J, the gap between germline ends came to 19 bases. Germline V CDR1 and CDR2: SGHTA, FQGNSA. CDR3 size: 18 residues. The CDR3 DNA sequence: TGTGCCAGCAGCCGGGTAGCGAGTAATGGGGCCTATAATTCACCCCTCCACTTT. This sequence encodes CASSRVASNGAYNSPLHF.

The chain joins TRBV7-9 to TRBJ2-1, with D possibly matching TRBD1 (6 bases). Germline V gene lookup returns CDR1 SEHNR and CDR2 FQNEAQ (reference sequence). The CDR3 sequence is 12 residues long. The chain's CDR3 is CSTSMGANEQFF. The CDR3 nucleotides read TGTTCCACCTCAATGGGGGCCAATGAGCAGTTCTTC.

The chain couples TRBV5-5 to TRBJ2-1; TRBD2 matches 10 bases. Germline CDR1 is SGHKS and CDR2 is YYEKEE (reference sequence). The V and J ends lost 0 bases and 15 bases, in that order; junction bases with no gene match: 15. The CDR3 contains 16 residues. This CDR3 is CASSLAERGGVLRWFF. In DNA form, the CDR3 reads TGTGCCAGCAGCTTGGCCGAGCGGGGGGGCGTTTTAAGATGGTTCTTC.

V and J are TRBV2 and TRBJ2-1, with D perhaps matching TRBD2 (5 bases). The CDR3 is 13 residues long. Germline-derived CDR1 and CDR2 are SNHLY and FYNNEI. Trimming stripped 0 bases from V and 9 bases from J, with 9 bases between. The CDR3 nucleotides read TGTGCCAGCAGTGAAGCGAGAGGGTGTGAGCAGTTCTTC. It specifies CASSEARGCEQFF.

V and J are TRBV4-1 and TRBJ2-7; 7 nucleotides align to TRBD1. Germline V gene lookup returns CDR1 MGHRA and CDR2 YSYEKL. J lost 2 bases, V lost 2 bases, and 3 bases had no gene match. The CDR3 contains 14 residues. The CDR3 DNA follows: TGCGCCAGCAGCCAAAACAGGGGCCCCTACGAGCAGTACTTC. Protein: CASSQNRGPYEQYF.

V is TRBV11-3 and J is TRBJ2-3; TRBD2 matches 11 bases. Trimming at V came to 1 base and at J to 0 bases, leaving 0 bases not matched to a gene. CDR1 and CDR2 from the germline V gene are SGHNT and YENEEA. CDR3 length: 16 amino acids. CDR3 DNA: TGTGCCAGCAGCTTAGGACTAGCGGGGAGCACAGATACGCAGTATTTT. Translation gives CASSLGLAGSTDTQYF. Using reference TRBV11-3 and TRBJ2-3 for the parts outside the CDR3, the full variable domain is EAGVVQSPRYKIIEKKQPVAFWCNPISGHNTLYWYLQNLGQGPELLIRYENEEAVDDSQLPKDRFSAERLKGVDSTLKIQPAELGDSAVYLCASSLGLAGSTDTQYFGPGTRLTVL.

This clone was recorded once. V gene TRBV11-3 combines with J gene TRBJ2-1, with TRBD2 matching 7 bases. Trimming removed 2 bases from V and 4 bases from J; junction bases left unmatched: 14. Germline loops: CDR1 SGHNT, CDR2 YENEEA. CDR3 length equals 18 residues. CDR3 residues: CASSLSSLGGNRYNEQFF. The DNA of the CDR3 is TGTGCCAGCAGCTTATCATCCCTCGGGGGGAATAGGTACAATGAGCAGTTCTTC.

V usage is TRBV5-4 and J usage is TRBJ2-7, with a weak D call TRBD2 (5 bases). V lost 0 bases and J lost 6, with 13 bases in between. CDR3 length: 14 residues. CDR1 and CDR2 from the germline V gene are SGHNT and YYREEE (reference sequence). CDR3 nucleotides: TGTGCCAGCAGCTTGGGGACGGCGCGGGTCGAGCAGTACTTC. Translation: CASSLGTARVEQYF.

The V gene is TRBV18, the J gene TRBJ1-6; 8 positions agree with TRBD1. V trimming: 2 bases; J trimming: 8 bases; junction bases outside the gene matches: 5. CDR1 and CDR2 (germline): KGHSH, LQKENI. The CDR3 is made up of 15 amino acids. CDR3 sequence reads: CASSPNTGGDSPLHF. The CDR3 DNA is TGTGCCAGCTCACCAAACACAGGGGGTGATTCACCCCTCCACTTT.

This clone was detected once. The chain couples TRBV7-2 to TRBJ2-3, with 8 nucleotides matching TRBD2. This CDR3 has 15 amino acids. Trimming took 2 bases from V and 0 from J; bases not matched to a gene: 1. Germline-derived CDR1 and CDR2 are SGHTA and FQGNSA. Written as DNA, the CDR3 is TGTGCCAGCAGCTTAAGCGGGGGCAGCACAGATACGCAGTATTTT. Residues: CASSLSGGSTDTQYF.

In nucleotides, the CDR3 is TGTGCCATCAGTGGCTACGACTGGACAGGGGACACTGAAGCTTTCTTT. This sequence encodes CAISGYDWTGDTEAFF. The rearrangement uses TRBV10-3 and TRBJ1-1; 9 bases line up with TRBD1. This CDR3 contains 16 residues. Germline V lookup: CDR1 ENHRY, CDR2 SYGVKD. V shed 4 bases and J 3 bases; nucleotides not matched to a gene: 9.

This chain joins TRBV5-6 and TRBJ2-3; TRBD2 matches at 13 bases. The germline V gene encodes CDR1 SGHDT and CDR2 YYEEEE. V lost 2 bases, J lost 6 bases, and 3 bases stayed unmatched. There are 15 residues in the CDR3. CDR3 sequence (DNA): TGTGCCAGCAGCTTAGTACTAGCGGGGGGGGATACGCAGTATTTT. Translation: CASSLVLAGGDTQYF.

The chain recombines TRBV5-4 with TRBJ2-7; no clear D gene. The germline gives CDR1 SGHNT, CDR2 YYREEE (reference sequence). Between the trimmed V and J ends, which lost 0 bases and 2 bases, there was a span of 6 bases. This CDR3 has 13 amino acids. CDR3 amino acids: CASSLGAAYEQYF. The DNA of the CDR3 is TGTGCCAGCAGCTTGGGGGCCGCCTACGAGCAGTACTTC. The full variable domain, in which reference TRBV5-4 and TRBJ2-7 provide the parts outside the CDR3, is ETGVTQSPTHLIKTRGQQVTLRCSSQSGHNTVSWYQQALGQGPQFIFQYYREEENGRGNFPPRFSGLQFPNYSSELNVNALELDDSALYLCASSLGAAYEQYFGPGTRLTVT.

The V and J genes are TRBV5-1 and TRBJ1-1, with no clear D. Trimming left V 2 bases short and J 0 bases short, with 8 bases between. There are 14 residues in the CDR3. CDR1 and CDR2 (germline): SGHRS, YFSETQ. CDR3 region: CASSLSQMNTEAFF. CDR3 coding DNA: TGCGCCAGCAGCTTAAGCCAAATGAACACTGAAGCTTTCTTT. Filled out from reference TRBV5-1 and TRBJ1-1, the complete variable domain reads KAGVTQTPRYLIKTRGQQVTLSCSPISGHRSVSWYQQTPGQGLQFLFEYFSETQRNKGNFPGRFSGRQFSNSRSEMNVSTLELGDSALYLCASSLSQMNTEAFFGQGTRLTVV.

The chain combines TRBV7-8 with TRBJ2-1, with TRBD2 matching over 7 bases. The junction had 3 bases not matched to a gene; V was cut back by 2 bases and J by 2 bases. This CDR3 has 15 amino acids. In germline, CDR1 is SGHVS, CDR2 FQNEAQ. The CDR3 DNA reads TGTGCCAGCAGCTTAAGACTAGCTGCCTACAATGAGCAGTTCTTC. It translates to CASSLRLAAYNEQFF.

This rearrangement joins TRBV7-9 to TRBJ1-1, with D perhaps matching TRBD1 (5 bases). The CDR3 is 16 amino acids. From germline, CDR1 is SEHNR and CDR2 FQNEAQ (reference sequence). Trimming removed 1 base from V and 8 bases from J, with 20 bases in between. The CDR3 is CASSLGLASFGAEAFF. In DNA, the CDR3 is TGTGCCAGCAGCTTAGGTCTGGCCTCCTTTGGGGCGGAAGCTTTCTTT.

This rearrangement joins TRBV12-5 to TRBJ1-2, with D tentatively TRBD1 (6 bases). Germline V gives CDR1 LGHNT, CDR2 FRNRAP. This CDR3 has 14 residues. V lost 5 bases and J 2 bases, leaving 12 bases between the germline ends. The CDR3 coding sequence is TGTGCTAGTGGTCGCGATACAGGGAACTATGGCTACACCTTC. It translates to CASGRDTGNYGYTF.

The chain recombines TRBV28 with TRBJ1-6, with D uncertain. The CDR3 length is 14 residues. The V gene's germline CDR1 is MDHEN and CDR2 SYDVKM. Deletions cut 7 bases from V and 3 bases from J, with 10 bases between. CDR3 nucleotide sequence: TGTGCCAGCACGTCCGGGTTCTATAATTCACCCCTCCACTTT. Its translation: CASTSGFYNSPLHF.

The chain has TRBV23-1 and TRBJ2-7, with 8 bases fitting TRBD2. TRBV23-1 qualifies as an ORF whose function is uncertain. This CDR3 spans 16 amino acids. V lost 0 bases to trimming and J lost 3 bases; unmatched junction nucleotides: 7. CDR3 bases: TGCGCCAGCAGTCAATCATCAGCGGGGGTGAACTACGAGCAGTACTTC. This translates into CASSQSSAGVNYEQYF.

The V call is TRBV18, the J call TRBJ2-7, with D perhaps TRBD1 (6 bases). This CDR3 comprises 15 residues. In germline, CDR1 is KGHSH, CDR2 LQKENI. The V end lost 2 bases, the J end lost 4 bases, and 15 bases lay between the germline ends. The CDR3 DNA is TGTGCCAGCTCACCAGATGGTCAGGGGTGGTACGAGCAGTACTTC. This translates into CASSPDGQGWYEQYF.

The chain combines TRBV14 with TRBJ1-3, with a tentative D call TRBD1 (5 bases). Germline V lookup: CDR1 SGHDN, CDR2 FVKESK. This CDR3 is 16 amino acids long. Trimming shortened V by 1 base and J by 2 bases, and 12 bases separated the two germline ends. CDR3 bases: TGTGCCAGCAGCCAAGCCTACTCGGGGGCTGGAAACACCATATATTTT. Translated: CASSQAYSGAGNTIYF.

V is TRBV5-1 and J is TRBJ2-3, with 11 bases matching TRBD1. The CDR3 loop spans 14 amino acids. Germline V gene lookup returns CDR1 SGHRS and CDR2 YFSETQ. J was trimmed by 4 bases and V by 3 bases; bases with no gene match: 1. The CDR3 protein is CASSSGQGADTQYF. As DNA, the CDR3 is TGCGCCAGCAGCTCGGGACAGGGGGCAGATACGCAGTATTTT.

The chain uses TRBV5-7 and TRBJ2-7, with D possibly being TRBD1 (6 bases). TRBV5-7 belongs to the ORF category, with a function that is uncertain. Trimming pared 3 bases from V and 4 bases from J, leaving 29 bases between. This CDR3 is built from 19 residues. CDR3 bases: TGTGCCAGCAGCTGGAGACAGATGGCGGCGAAGGACAGCCGTTACGAGCAGTACTTC. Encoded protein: CASSWRQMAAKDSRYEQYF.

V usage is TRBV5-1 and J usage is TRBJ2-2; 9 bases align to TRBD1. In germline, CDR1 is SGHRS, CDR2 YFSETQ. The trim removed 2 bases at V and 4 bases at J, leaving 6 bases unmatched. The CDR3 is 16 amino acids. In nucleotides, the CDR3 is TGCGCCAGCAGCTTCCTGACAGGGGGGAGCACCGGGGAGCTGTTTTTT. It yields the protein CASSFLTGGSTGELFF.